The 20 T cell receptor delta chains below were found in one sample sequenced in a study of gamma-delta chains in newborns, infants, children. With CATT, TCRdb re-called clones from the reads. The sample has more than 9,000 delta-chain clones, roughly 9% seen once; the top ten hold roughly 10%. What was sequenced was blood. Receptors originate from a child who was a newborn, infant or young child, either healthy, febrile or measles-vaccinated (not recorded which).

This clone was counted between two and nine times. The CDR3 DNA is TGTGCCTGTGACGTACTGGGGGACTACACCGATAAACTCATCTTT. Residues: CACDVLGDYTDKLIF. The V and J genes are TRDV2 and TRDJ1; 9 bases are shared with TRDD3. V shed 3 bases, J shed 0 bases, and the junction held 4 bases outside the gene matches. This CDR3 contains 15 residues. In germline, CDR1 is GEAIGNYY, CDR2 EKD.

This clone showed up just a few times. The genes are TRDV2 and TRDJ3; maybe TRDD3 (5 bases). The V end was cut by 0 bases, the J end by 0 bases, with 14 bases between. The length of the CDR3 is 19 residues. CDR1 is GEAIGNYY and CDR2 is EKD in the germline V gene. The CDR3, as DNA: TGTGCCTGTGACACCGGAGGGGGGTCGAGCTCCTGGGACACCCGACAGATGTTTTTC. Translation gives CACDTGGGSSSWDTRQMFF.

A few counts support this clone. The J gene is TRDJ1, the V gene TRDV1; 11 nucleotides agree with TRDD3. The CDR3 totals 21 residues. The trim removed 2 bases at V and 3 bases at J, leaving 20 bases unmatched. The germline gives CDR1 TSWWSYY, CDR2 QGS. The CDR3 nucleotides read TGTGCTCTTGGGGAAAATTGGGGGCCTCCTCAACACTGGGGGATATCCGATAAACTCATCTTT. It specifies CALGENWGPPQHWGISDKLIF.

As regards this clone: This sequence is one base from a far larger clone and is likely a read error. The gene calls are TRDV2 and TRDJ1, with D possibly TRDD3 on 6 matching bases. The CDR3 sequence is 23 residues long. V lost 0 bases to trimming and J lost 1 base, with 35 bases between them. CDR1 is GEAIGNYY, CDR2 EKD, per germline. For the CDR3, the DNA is TGTGCCTGTGACACCCTAGGGAATCTACAAACGCCTCGGAGGATACCGGTCACCGATAAACTCATCTTT. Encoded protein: CACDTLGNLQTPRRIPVTDKLIF.

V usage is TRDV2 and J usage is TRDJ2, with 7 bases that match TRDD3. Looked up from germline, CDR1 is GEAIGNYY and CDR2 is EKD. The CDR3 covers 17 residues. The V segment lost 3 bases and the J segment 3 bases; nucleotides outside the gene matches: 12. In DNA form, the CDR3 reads TGTGCCTGTGACCGACTAACTGGGGACCGAGTGACAGCACAACTCTTCTTT. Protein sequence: CACDRLTGDRVTAQLFF.

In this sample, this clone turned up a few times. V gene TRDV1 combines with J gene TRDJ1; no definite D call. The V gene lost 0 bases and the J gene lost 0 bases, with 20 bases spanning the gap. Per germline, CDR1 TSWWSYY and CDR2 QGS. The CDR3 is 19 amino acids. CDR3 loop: CALGELVHVLFRYTDKLIF. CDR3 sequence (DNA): TGTGCTCTTGGGGAACTAGTTCACGTACTGTTCCGGTACACCGATAAACTCATCTTT.

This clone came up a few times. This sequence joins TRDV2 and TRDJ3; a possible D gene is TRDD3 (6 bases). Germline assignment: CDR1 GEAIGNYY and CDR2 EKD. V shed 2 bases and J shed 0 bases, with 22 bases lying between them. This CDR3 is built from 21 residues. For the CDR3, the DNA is TGTGCCTGTGACAAGTTGGAGTGGGGGCTTAAAAGCTCCTGGGACACCCGACAGATGTTTTTC. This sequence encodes CACDKLEWGLKSSWDTRQMFF.

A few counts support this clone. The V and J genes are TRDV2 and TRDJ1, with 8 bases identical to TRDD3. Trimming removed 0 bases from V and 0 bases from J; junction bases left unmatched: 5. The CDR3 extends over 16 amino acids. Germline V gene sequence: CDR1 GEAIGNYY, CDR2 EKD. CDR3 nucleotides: TGTGCCTGTGACACCGTCTGGGGGACCAACACCGATAAACTCATCTTT. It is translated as CACDTVWGTNTDKLIF.

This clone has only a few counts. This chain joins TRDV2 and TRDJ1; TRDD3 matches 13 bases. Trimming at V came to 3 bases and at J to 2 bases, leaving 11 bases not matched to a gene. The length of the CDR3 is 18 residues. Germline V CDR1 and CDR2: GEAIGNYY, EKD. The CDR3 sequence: CACDPLSTGGYATDKLIF. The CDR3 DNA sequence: TGTGCCTGTGACCCCCTCTCGACTGGGGGATACGCGACCGATAAACTCATCTTT.

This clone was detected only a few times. CDR3: CALGEWPAINWDYKLIF. The CDR3 bases are TGTGCTCTTGGGGAATGGCCTGCAATAAACTGGGACTATAAACTCATCTTT. This chain links TRDV1 with TRDJ1; a weak D match, TRDD3 (6 bases). V lost 2 bases to trimming and J lost 6 bases, with 22 bases between them. The CDR3 has 17 residues. Germline CDR1 and CDR2: TSWWSYY and QGS.

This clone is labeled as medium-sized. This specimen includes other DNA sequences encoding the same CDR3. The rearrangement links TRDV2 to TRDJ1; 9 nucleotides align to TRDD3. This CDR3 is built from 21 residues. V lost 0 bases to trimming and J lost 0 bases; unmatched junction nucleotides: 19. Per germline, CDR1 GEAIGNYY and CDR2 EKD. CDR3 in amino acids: CACDTVYGGDTYTPHTDKLIF. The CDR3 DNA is TGTGCCTGTGACACCGTTTACGGGGGGGATACCTATACCCCCCACACCGATAAACTCATCTTT.

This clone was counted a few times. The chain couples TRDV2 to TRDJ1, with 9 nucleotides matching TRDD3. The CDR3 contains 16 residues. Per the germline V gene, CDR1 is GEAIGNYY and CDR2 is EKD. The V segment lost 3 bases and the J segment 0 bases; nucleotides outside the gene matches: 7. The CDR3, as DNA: TGTGCCTGTGACGTACTGGGGGAGAGGTACACCGATAAACTCATCTTT. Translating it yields CACDVLGERYTDKLIF.

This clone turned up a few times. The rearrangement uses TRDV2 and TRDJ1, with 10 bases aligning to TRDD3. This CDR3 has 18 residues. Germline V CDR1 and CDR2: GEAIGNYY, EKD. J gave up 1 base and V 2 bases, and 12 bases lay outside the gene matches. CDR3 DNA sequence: TGTGCCTGTGACAGACTACGGGGGATACGCACCGGCACCGATAAACTCATCTTT. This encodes CACDRLRGIRTGTDKLIF.

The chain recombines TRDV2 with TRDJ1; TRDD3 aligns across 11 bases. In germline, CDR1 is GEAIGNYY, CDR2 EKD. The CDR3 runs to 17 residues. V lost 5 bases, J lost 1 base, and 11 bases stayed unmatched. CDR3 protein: CACVGGGYAPLTDKLIF. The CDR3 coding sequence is TGTGCCTGTGTGGGTGGGGGATACGCCCCCCTCACCGATAAACTCATCTTT.

The CDR3 protein is CALGPKLGDRYTDKLIF. DNA of the CDR3: TGTGCTCTTGGGCCCAAACTGGGGGATAGGTACACCGATAAACTCATCTTT. The chain recombines TRDV1 with TRDJ1, with 11 nucleotides matching TRDD3. Germline trimming cut 5 bases from V and 0 bases from J; bases unmatched to any gene: 8. Germline V gene data show CDR1 as TSWWSYY and CDR2 as QGS. The CDR3 is 17 residues long.

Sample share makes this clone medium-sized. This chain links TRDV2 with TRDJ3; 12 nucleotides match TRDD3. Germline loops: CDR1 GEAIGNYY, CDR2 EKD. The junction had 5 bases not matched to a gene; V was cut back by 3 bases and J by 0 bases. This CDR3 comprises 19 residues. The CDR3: CACDPTGGYSSWDTRQMFF. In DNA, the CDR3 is TGTGCCTGTGACCCTACTGGGGGATACAGCTCCTGGGACACCCGACAGATGTTTTTC.

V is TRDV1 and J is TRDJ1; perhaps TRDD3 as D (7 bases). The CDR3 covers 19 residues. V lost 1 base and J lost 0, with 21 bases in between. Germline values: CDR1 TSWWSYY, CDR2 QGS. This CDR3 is CALGERSLPRGINTDKLIF. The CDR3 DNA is TGTGCTCTTGGGGAACGGTCTCTTCCTCGGGGGATCAACACCGATAAACTCATCTTT.

The CDR3 bases are TGTGCTCTTGGGGAGCTGATTCCTGCTGGGGGATTAGGGTACACCGATAAACTCATCTTT. Protein: CALGELIPAGGLGYTDKLIF. V and J are TRDV1 and TRDJ1; 9 bases fit TRDD3. The V and J ends lost 3 bases and 0 bases, in that order; junction bases with no gene match: 17. The CDR3 spans 20 residues. CDR1 is TSWWSYY and CDR2 is QGS in the germline V gene.

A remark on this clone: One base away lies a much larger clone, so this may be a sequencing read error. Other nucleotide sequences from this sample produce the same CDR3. CDR3 loop: CACDTWGIAQLFF. The CDR3 DNA is TGTGCCTGTGACACCTGGGGGATAGCACAGCTCTTCTTT. The chain links TRDV2 to TRDJ2; 9 nucleotides align to TRDD3. The CDR3 contains 13 residues. Per the germline V gene, CDR1 is GEAIGNYY and CDR2 is EKD.

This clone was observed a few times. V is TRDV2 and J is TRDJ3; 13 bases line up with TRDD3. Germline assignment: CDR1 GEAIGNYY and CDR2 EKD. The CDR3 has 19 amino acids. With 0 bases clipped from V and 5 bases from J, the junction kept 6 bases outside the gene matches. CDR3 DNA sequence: TGTGCCTGTGACACCGTTAACTGGGGGATACGCGGGGACACCCGACAGATGTTTTTC. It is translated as CACDTVNWGIRGDTRQMFF.